The following is a T cell receptor (beta chain) sequence with its context. This receptor's antigen is unknown. No much larger clonotype is one base removed from it; base qualities were not supplied. TCR CDR3 regions were amplified from genomic DNA by multiplex PCR using the deep immunoSEQ assay. Extracted genomic DNA from each cell subset was spread evenly across all wells of several immunoSEQ 96-well plates, with each plate serving as a replicate. For sorted subsets, each replicate PCR was loaded with roughly 200 ng genomic DNA, equivalent to 25,000 to 35,000 T cell genomes. The purified libraries were quantified using a Qubit 3.0 fluorometer, sized with a Bioanalyzer 2100, and then quantified again using the KAPA Library Quantification kit. Every immunoSEQ 96-well plate was sequenced on a dedicated single-read 150-cycle Illumina NextSeq 550 flow cell. Per the original workflow: Because the immunoSEQ output included only junctional sequences and no quality scores, the filtering could not be the same as the filtering used for full-length reads. Sequences were annotated with PyIR, a Python wrapper for IgBLAST v1.9, using IMGT germline references to assign V/J genes and CDR3. Reads with weak V/J assignments (E-value above 1e-6), missing CDR3, stop codons, out-of-frame junctions, or ambiguous translated residues were removed. A V3J clonotype was defined by an identical inferred V gene, J gene, and CDR3 amino acid sequence. The percentage overlap between two repertoires was calculated by dividing the number of shared unique clonotypes by the size of the smaller repertoire. RTK rarefaction, the Chao1 estimator, and Recon v2.1 estimates of unobserved clonotypes were used to assess repertoire richness. For all TCRbeta clonotypes obtained by the gDNA method from four donors, generation probabilities were computed with OLGA. As stored in TCRdb, this immuneACCESS dataset retains in-frame rearrangements with V and J assigned. A fraction of the clones does not appear; measured against another copy, unresolved V genes explain less than half of the discrepancy, and the remainder lacks a known reason. That table gives V, J and clone size, and the DNA gave D and trimming. The sample includes around 2.1 million clones, with roughly 91% observed a single time. Of the sample, 1.5% to 2% falls within the top ten clones.

CD8 naive samples consisted of CD45RO-negative cells that were positively selected for CCR7, yielding a CD45RA+CCR7+ population without TemRA cells. The donors were healthy, HIV-negative adults who had no recently reported acute infections or vaccinations. Every donor was a Caucasian adult living in Nashville, Tennessee, USA. After blood collection by leukapheresis, PBMCs were isolated using Ficoll-Histopaque density gradient centrifugation and then cryopreserved in the vapor phase of liquid nitrogen. Analytical flow cytometry was used to check the purity and quantity of each magnetically sorted T cell population. Genomic DNA was isolated from every sorted fraction and measured by UV absorbance on a Nanodrop 2000c. The record originates from a study of shared clonotypes between healthy human individuals (dated by TCRdb to the early 2020s). About the study as a whole: A couple of women and a few men aged 18 to 49 years were included in the cohort. For each donor, three plates each were used for CD4 naive and CD4 memory, two plates were used for CD8 naive, and one plate was used for CD8 memory. The study deeply sequenced blood TCR repertoires of roughly five healthy adults to estimate repertoire size and the extent of clonotype sharing between individuals. Libraries were prepared and TCR repertoires were sequenced by different laboratories using diverse techniques, in order to increase sequencing depth and limit assay-specific biases. Each donor's leukapheresis produced roughly between roughly 0.85 and 10 billion PBMCs.

Here is what the overall study found, with its caveats: About 5% of naive CD4, more than 3% of naive CD8, approximately 2.2% of memory CD4, and about 0.4% of memory CD8 clonotypes were shared across several donors. Higher generation probabilities were observed for clonotypes shared by all four sorted-subset donors than for non-shared clonotypes. Only blood was sampled, and tissue TCR repertoires likely differ from those in blood. The small number of donors limited the genetic and exposure-history diversity represented. Even with the large sequencing depth, rarefaction of the sorted-subset datasets indicated that sequencing was incomplete. Naive subsets generally had larger estimated clonotype richness than memory subsets. Pairwise subsampling led to the expectation that sequencing depth would affect the degree of clonotype sharing among donors.

Relative to germline, V is 4 bases shorter and J is 0 bases shorter, with 13 bases between their ends. From the cysteine through the phenylalanine, the CDR3 covers 15 amino acids. Only the CDR3 portion is preserved as DNA: 45 bases, with reading frame beginning at the first base. The germline V gene yields SGDLS for CDR1 and YYNGEE for CDR2. The clonotype comes from a young man in good health. Some clones in this sample may be carry-over from other donors' samples. The material sequenced was naive CD8+ T cells from PBMCs. Reading the label with the study, this specimen's cell subset or site is: CD45RA+CCR7+. The chain is assembled from TRBV9 and TRBJ1-1; possibly the D gene is TRBD1, per 5 matching bases. The DNA sequence is as follows: TGTGCCAGCAGCCCACGACAGTTCATGAACACTGAAGCTTTCTTT. The encoded protein is CASSPRQFMNTEAFF.